This T cell receptor beta chain was captured by sequencing in a study of cytomegalovirus exposure and HLA in healthy donors. General study findings and limits: By a later analysis, the bulk of CMV-associated TCR beta chains appeared HLA-restricted. The study put 150 or so TCR beta chains on its list as cytomegalovirus-associated.

A note on this clone: Its cognate antigen is unknown.

This CDR3 has 14 amino acids. Trimming removed 6 bases from V and 2 bases from J; junction bases left unmatched: 7. CDR1 and CDR2 (germline): MNHNS, SASEGT. Researchers ran the PCR with 60 Vbeta and 13 Jbeta primers. Profiling relied on immunoSEQ multiplex PCR, and the TCRdb table lists in-frame clones only, not all of them. The top ten hold about 0.3% of the sample, which has a few hundred thousand clones, 80% seen once. The clonotype comes from a girl aged 2 to 9 in good health and CMV-seronegative. The sample comprised PBMCs. The chain combines TRBV6-1 with TRBJ2-7; 7 bases map to TRBD2. The CDR3 nucleotides are TGTGCCAGCAGCTCCCGGGGGGAGGCCTACGAGCAGTACTTC. It encodes CASSSRGEAYEQYF.